A single T cell receptor beta chain is shown here with its context. The antigen remains unidentified. The CDR3 covers 17 residues. Germline CDR1 SGHVS, CDR2 FNYEAQ. Deletions cut 2 bases from V and 0 bases from J, with 14 bases between. The sample comes from a study of OX40 agonist ivuxolimab in advanced cancers. Background on the study: Ivuxolimab, an agonistic anti-OX40 (CD134) antibody, was given to patients.

Patients who had autoimmune disease history or got systemic immunosuppression were left out. Blood draws occurred at baseline, cycle 4 day 1, and cycle 7 day 1. Points from the study as a whole: The authors also found low normalized T-cell clonal expansion in some nonresponders.

The method was immunoSEQ multiplex PCR; TCRdb's version includes in-frame clones alone and lacks a portion of them. The table lists more than 85,000 clones, about 90% of them singletons, with 1.5% to 2% in the top ten. The receptor was isolated from an adult with an advanced solid tumor such as melanoma, head and neck, liver or kidney cancer. V and J are TRBV7-6 and TRBJ1-3; D gene ambiguous. The sequenced sample was CD4+ or CD8+ T cells sorted from blood, obtained in a trial of the OX40 agonist ivuxolimab. As DNA, the CDR3 is TGTGCCAGCAGCTTATATAATGACGGAACCTCTGGAAACACCATATATTTT. The encoded protein is CASSLYNDGTSGNTIYF.